The source of this T cell receptor beta chain is a study of blood T cell repertoires in COVID-19. As handled by the study authors: Using reference gene primer amplification, nucleated cell counts were estimated. TCRdb's table, derived via immunoSEQ multiplex PCR, lists solely in-frame clones and lacks some. V and J calls plus clone size are reproduced from that table; the DNA served to infer D and trimming. Of over 85,000 clones in the sample, more than 70% were seen once. In this sample, this clone turned up once. Germline loops: CDR1 SGHKS, CDR2 YYEKEE (reference sequence). This CDR3 comprises 16 residues. The trim removed 2 bases at V and 6 bases at J, leaving 6 bases unmatched.

The sequenced sample consisted of peripheral blood. This rearrangement joins TRBV5-5 to TRBJ2-3, with 13 bases fitting TRBD2. This receptor was obtained from a woman of 80 years or more with active COVID-19. CDR3 protein: CASSFWTSGSGDTQYF. For the CDR3, the DNA is TGTGCCAGCAGCTTTTGGACTAGCGGGAGTGGGGATACGCAGTATTTT.